Reported below is one T cell receptor (beta chain). This sample was taken from a study of blood T cell repertoires in COVID-19. Sequenced by immunoSEQ multiplex PCR; TCRdb stores in-frame clones only, minus some. The sample consists of about 230,000 clones, approximately 87% of them appearing once. Germline CDR1 and CDR2: LNHDA and SQIVND (reference sequence). This CDR3 contains 13 residues. Trimming took 5 bases from V and 4 from J, leaving 11 bases between them. This TCR was sampled from a woman in her 70s with active or convalescent COVID-19. Sequenced sample: peripheral blood. V is TRBV19 and J is TRBJ2-5, with D possibly TRBD2 on 7 matching bases. CDR3 amino acids: CASSPGGRETQYF. DNA of the CDR3: TGTGCCAGTAGTCCCGGGGGGCGAGAGACCCAGTACTTC.